The present entry profiles one T cell receptor beta chain with its context. The antigen remains unidentified. The record originates from a study of response to subunit inactivated influenza vaccine. Notes on the study in general: A suggestion made by the authors is that each seasonal influenza vaccination recruits few new T cells.

The CDR3 spans 15 residues. Trimming stripped 4 bases from V and 0 bases from J, with 12 bases between. Germline V CDR1 and CDR2: SGHAT, FQNNGV. TCRdb redid the calling of the RT-PCR reads with MiXCR, one entry per CDR3 protein. The data contain around 520,000 distinct CDR3 sequences, around 25% of them singletons. The source of this sequence is a man aged 50-59 years who received an inactivated influenza vaccine. The J gene is TRBJ1-1, the V gene TRBV11-2; D may be TRBD1 (5 bases). The sample was CD4+ T cells sorted from PBMCs, taken 4 to 6 days after vaccination. CDR3: CASSSSGGVNTEAFF. For the CDR3, the DNA is TGTGCCAGCAGCTCATCGGGGGGGGTGAACACTGAAGCTTTCTTT.